Listed here are 11 T cell receptor beta chains from one sample, sequenced in a study of T-cell memory formation after mild COVID-19. TCRdb processed the 5' RACE reads anew with MiXCR; each CDR3 protein has one entry. Of roughly 580,000 distinct CDR3 sequences listed, roughly 17% are singletons. Sequencing was carried out using PBMCs or a T cell subset sorted from them (not recorded which). The receptor source for this set is an adult woman who had mild COVID-19 (a few samples of this study predate the infection). Cell type and time point are not known.

This chain uses TRBV28 with TRBJ1-1; D uncertain. Germline assignment: CDR1 MDHEN and CDR2 SYDVKM. The CDR3 contains 15 residues. The ends were cut back, 2 bases at V and 4 bases at J, with 14 bases in the middle. CDR3 sequence reads: CASSLSGGRGTEAFF. The CDR3 coding sequence is TGTGCCAGCAGTTTAAGCGGTGGTCGGGGCACTGAAGCTTTCTTT.

The V call is TRBV29-1, the J call TRBJ2-3, with 11 bases matching TRBD2. Germline CDR1 SQVTM, CDR2 ANQGSEA. V gave up 1 base and J gave up 3 bases; unmatched junction bases: 3. The CDR3 contains 15 residues. The CDR3 reads CSVEGASGGTDTQYF. Written as DNA, the CDR3 is TGCAGCGTTGAAGGGGCTAGCGGGGGGACAGATACGCAGTATTTT.

This chain connects TRBV24-1 to TRBJ1-1; D perhaps matches TRBD1 (5 bases). Per germline, CDR1 KGHDR and CDR2 SFDVKD. The CDR3 loop spans 15 amino acids. V was trimmed by 2 bases and J by 1 base, leaving 10 bases between them. The CDR3 sequence is CATSDSGHTNTEAFF. The CDR3 DNA is TGTGCCACCAGTGATTCTGGACACACGAACACTGAAGCTTTCTTT.

The chain recombines TRBV12-3 or TRBV12-4 with TRBJ2-3, with 9 bases matching TRBD2. The CDR3 spans 16 residues. The V segment lost 3 bases and the J segment 2 bases; nucleotides outside the gene matches: 6. CDR3 protein: CASSFPQRGVTDTQYF. CDR3 in DNA: TGTGCCAGCAGTTTCCCTCAGCGGGGGGTCACAGATACGCAGTATTTT.

This clonotype was found a few times. The V and J genes are TRBV2 and TRBJ2-1; no clear D. Germline CDR1 and CDR2: SNHLY and FYNNEI. The V gene lost 5 bases and the J gene lost 4 bases, with 9 bases spanning the gap. The CDR3 is 13 amino acids. The CDR3 loop reads CASSPHLYNEQFF. The CDR3 DNA sequence: TGTGCCAGCAGTCCTCACCTATACAATGAGCAGTTCTTC.

V usage is TRBV10-3 and J usage is TRBJ2-3, with 7 bases fitting TRBD1. This CDR3 spans 14 amino acids. Germline lookup yields CDR1 ENHRY and CDR2 SYGVKD. With V trimmed by 7 bases and J by 6 bases, 10 bases remained unmatched. CDR3 DNA: TGTGCCATCAACGAAAAAATACAGGGGGATACGCAGTATTTT. Translating it yields CAINEKIQGDTQYF.

In its sample, this clonotype was seen a few times. The chain joins TRBV6-2 or TRBV6-3 to TRBJ2-1; D not resolved. CDR3 size: 13 residues. V was trimmed by 6 bases and J by 9 bases, leaving 15 bases between them. Germline CDR1 MNHEY, CDR2 SVGEGT. The CDR3 sequence: CASSGPPKAEQFF. The CDR3 DNA reads TGTGCCAGCAGCGGACCCCCTAAGGCTGAGCAGTTCTTC.

The CDR3 spells CASSWGYTDTQYF. CDR3 nucleotide sequence: TGTGCCAGCAGCTGGGGATACACAGATACGCAGTATTTT. The rearrangement links TRBV28 to TRBJ2-3; D unclear. Per germline, CDR1 MDHEN and CDR2 SYDVKM. The CDR3 extends over 13 amino acids. Trimming took off 6 bases at V and 2 bases at J, with 9 bases between the two ends. Combining the CDR3 with reference TRBV28 and TRBJ2-3 gives the whole variable domain DVKVTQSSRYLVKRTGEKVFLECVQDMDHENMFWYRQDPGLGLRLIYFSYDVKMKEKGDIPEGYSVSREKKERFSLILESASTNQTSMYLCASSWGYTDTQYFGPGTRLTVL.

This rearrangement joins TRBV19 to TRBJ2-1; maybe TRBD2 (6 bases). Deletions cut 3 bases from V and 0 bases from J, with 15 bases between. CDR1 is LNHDA and CDR2 is SQIVND in the germline V gene (reference sequence). The CDR3 loop spans 17 amino acids. The DNA of the CDR3 is TGTGCCAGTAGTATGGGCGGACTACCGAGCTCCTACAATGAGCAGTTCTTC. It yields the protein CASSMGGLPSSYNEQFF.

This clonotype was counted a few times. This CDR3 reads CASSLRAGTSGMYEQYF. The CDR3 DNA follows: TGTGCCAGCAGTTTACGGGCGGGGACTAGCGGTATGTACGAGCAGTACTTC. The gene calls are TRBV27 and TRBJ2-7; the match to TRBD2 covers 11 bases. Trimming removed 2 bases from V and 4 bases from J; junction bases left unmatched: 10. Germline V gene sequence: CDR1 MNHEY, CDR2 SMNVEV (reference sequence). This CDR3 has 17 residues.

This clonotype was detected many times. This chain joins TRBV19 and TRBJ1-2; no clear D gene. The CDR3 runs 12 residues. The V gene's germline CDR1 is LNHDA and CDR2 SQIVND (reference sequence). Trimming took off 4 bases at V and 5 bases at J, with 8 bases between the two ends. CDR3 in amino acids: CASSSRFYGYTF. In DNA, the CDR3 is TGTGCCAGTAGTAGCCGGTTTTATGGCTACACCTTC.